This is a list of T cell receptor beta chains from one sample in a study of blood T cell repertoires in COVID-19. The assay was immunoSEQ multiplex PCR, and TCRdb's table has in-frame clones only and misses some. This table holds approximately 350,000 clones, roughly nine tenths found once. The sample consisted of PBMCs or T cells enriched from blood (not recorded which). The receptors were gathered from a woman under 40 who had recovered from COVID-19. The CDR3 runs from the conserved cysteine through the conserved F or W. The order of the fields is D gene, clone size, V gene, J gene, CDR3 protein, CDR3 DNA. D genes are given only for firm matches. The size of a clone is reported for some rows only, either as once, few or many, or as a class for expanded clones.

d_gene: TRBD1
abundance: NA
v_gene: TRBV6-2/TRBV6-3
j_gene: TRBJ2-7
CDR3aa: CASSTGGYEQYF
CDR3nt: TGTGCCAGCAGTACAGGGGGCTACGAGCAGTACTTC

d_gene: TRBD1
abundance: NA
v_gene: TRBV5-4
j_gene: TRBJ2-3
CDR3aa: CASRKPGTDTDTQYF
CDR3nt: TGTGCCAGCAGGAAACCTGGGACAGACACAGATACGCAGTATTTT

d_gene: NA
abundance: NA
v_gene: TRBV7-2
j_gene: TRBJ1-2
CDR3aa: CASSPWMGAYGYTF
CDR3nt: TGTGCCAGCAGCCCCTGGATGGGGGCCTATGGCTACACCTTC

d_gene: TRBD1
abundance: NA
v_gene: TRBV5-1
j_gene: TRBJ1-1
CDR3aa: CASSSQGEDTEAFF
CDR3nt: TGCGCCAGCAGCTCCCAGGGGGAGGACACTGAAGCTTTCTTT

d_gene: NA
abundance: NA
v_gene: TRBV12-3/TRBV12-4
j_gene: TRBJ1-2
CDR3aa: CASSFPGGYGYTF
CDR3nt: TGTGCCAGCAGTTTTCCCGGCGGCTATGGCTACACCTTC

d_gene: NA
abundance: once
v_gene: TRBV5-1
j_gene: TRBJ1-2
CDR3aa: CASSLTGKANYGYTF
CDR3nt: TGCGCCAGCAGCCTAACAGGGAAAGCTAACTATGGCTACACCTTC

d_gene: NA
abundance: NA
v_gene: TRBV2
j_gene: TRBJ1-4
CDR3aa: CASLRASNEKLFF
CDR3nt: TGTGCCAGCCTCAGGGCGTCTAATGAAAAACTGTTTTTT

d_gene: NA
abundance: NA
v_gene: TRBV9
j_gene: TRBJ2-7
CDR3aa: CASSGSAASYEQYF
CDR3nt: TGTGCCAGCAGCGGGTCAGCGGCCTCCTACGAGCAGTACTTC

d_gene: NA
abundance: few
v_gene: TRBV5-1
j_gene: TRBJ1-6
CDR3aa: CASSLETGPNSPLHF
CDR3nt: TGCGCCAGCAGCTTGGAGACAGGTCCTAATTCACCCCTCCACTTT

d_gene: TRBD1
abundance: few
v_gene: TRBV30
j_gene: TRBJ1-2
CDR3aa: CAWRVQGGNGYTF
CDR3nt: TGTGCCTGGAGAGTACAGGGGGGTAATGGCTACACCTTC

d_gene: NA
abundance: NA
v_gene: TRBV5-5
j_gene: TRBJ2-7
CDR3aa: CASSQVPGMSYEQYF
CDR3nt: TGTGCCAGCAGCCAAGTTCCCGGGATGTCCTACGAGCAGTACTTC

d_gene: NA
abundance: once
v_gene: TRBV10-1
j_gene: TRBJ1-5
CDR3aa: CASSAGINQPQHF
CDR3nt: TGCGCCAGCAGTGCAGGGATTAATCAGCCCCAGCATTTT

d_gene: NA
abundance: NA
v_gene: TRBV12-3/TRBV12-4
j_gene: TRBJ2-7
CDR3aa: CASSPQGHEQYF
CDR3nt: TGTGCCAGCAGTCCTCAGGGGCACGAGCAGTACTTC

d_gene: TRBD2
abundance: NA
v_gene: TRBV5-8
j_gene: TRBJ2-5
CDR3aa: CASSSGGGTYQETQYF
CDR3nt: TGTGCCAGCAGCTCCGGGGGAGGGACGTATCAAGAGACCCAGTACTTC

d_gene: TRBD1
abundance: NA
v_gene: TRBV9
j_gene: TRBJ2-1
CDR3aa: CASNRQGPYNEQFF
CDR3nt: TGTGCCAGCAACCGACAGGGACCCTACAATGAGCAGTTCTTC

d_gene: NA
abundance: NA
v_gene: TRBV6-5
j_gene: TRBJ2-5
CDR3aa: CASSSTVRETQYF
CDR3nt: TGTGCCAGCAGTTCGACGGTCAGGGAGACCCAGTACTTC

d_gene: NA
abundance: NA
v_gene: TRBV6-5
j_gene: TRBJ2-1
CDR3aa: CASSYSRVEASDEQFF
CDR3nt: TGTGCCAGCAGTTACTCGAGGGTAGAGGCCTCCGATGAGCAGTTCTTC

d_gene: TRBD1
abundance: NA
v_gene: TRBV10-1
j_gene: TRBJ2-2
CDR3aa: CASAPGQGLAGELFF
CDR3nt: TGCGCCAGCGCTCCGGGACAGGGGTTGGCCGGGGAGCTGTTTTTT

d_gene: NA
abundance: NA
v_gene: TRBV28
j_gene: TRBJ1-2
CDR3aa: CASSLSLYGYTF
CDR3nt: TGTGCCAGCAGTTTAAGCCTTTATGGCTACACCTTC

d_gene: NA
abundance: NA
v_gene: TRBV2
j_gene: TRBJ2-7
CDR3aa: CASSGGWAGASYEQYF
CDR3nt: TGTGCCAGCAGTGGGGGTTGGGCAGGGGCATCCTACGAGCAGTACTTC

d_gene: NA
abundance: NA
v_gene: TRBV5-4
j_gene: TRBJ1-1
CDR3aa: CASSLWGDGTNTEAFF
CDR3nt: TGTGCCAGCAGCTTGTGGGGGGACGGCACGAACACTGAAGCTTTCTTT

d_gene: TRBD1
abundance: NA
v_gene: TRBV29-1
j_gene: TRBJ2-5
CDR3aa: CSVIRSARGETQYF
CDR3nt: TGCAGCGTGATCAGGTCGGCCAGGGGGGAGACCCAGTACTTC

d_gene: NA
abundance: NA
v_gene: TRBV4-1
j_gene: TRBJ1-3
CDR3aa: CASSQLQGNTIYF
CDR3nt: TGCGCCAGCAGCCAGTTACAGGGAAACACCATATATTTT

d_gene: TRBD2
abundance: NA
v_gene: TRBV28
j_gene: TRBJ2-3
CDR3aa: CASSYPAGALMRDTQYF
CDR3nt: TGTGCCAGCAGCTATCCAGCGGGAGCCCTGATGAGAGATACGCAGTATTTT

d_gene: TRBD2
abundance: NA
v_gene: TRBV27
j_gene: TRBJ2-3
CDR3aa: CASSLSRGTSGLTDTQYF
CDR3nt: TGTGCCAGCAGTTTATCCCGTGGGACTAGCGGCCTCACAGATACGCAGTATTTT

d_gene: NA
abundance: NA
v_gene: TRBV21-1
j_gene: TRBJ2-4
CDR3aa: CASSKSKTGLLAKNIQYF
CDR3nt: TGTGCCAGCAGCAAAAGTAAAACAGGGCTTTTAGCCAAAAACATTCAGTACTTC

d_gene: NA
abundance: few
v_gene: TRBV19
j_gene: TRBJ1-1
CDR3aa: CASSIGQGRPNTEAFF
CDR3nt: TGTGCCAGTAGTATAGGGCAGGGGCGCCCGAACACTGAAGCTTTCTTT

d_gene: NA
abundance: NA
v_gene: TRBV5-6
j_gene: TRBJ2-2
CDR3aa: CASSLLTGELFF
CDR3nt: TGTGCCAGCAGCTTATTAACCGGGGAGCTGTTTTTT

d_gene: NA
abundance: NA
v_gene: TRBV14
j_gene: TRBJ1-2
CDR3aa: CASSQEPGGYGYTF
CDR3nt: TGTGCCAGCAGCCAAGAACCCGGGGGGTATGGCTACACCTTC

d_gene: NA
abundance: NA
v_gene: TRBV28
j_gene: TRBJ1-2
CDR3aa: CASRRFGLHRNNYGYTF
CDR3nt: TGTGCCAGCAGGCGATTCGGACTTCACCGGAATAACTATGGCTACACCTTC

d_gene: TRBD1
abundance: NA
v_gene: TRBV18
j_gene: TRBJ2-2
CDR3aa: CASSPITTGTVNTGELFF
CDR3nt: TGTGCCAGCTCACCCATTACCACCGGGACAGTAAACACCGGGGAGCTGTTTTTT

d_gene: TRBD2
abundance: NA
v_gene: TRBV11-2
j_gene: TRBJ2-2
CDR3aa: CASSPGTSETGELFF
CDR3nt: TGTGCCAGCAGCCCGGGGACTAGCGAGACCGGGGAGCTGTTTTTT

d_gene: NA
abundance: few
v_gene: TRBV19
j_gene: TRBJ1-1
CDR3aa: CASKTDMSDTEAFF
CDR3nt: TGTGCCAGTAAGACAGACATGTCGGACACTGAAGCTTTCTTT

d_gene: NA
abundance: NA
v_gene: TRBV27
j_gene: TRBJ2-3
CDR3aa: CASSTQRSRADTQYF
CDR3nt: TGTGCCAGCAGTACCCAGCGGTCTCGTGCAGATACGCAGTATTTT

d_gene: NA
abundance: NA
v_gene: TRBV2
j_gene: TRBJ2-1
CDR3aa: CASSESTDYYNEQFF
CDR3nt: TGTGCCAGCAGTGAATCCACAGACTACTACAATGAGCAGTTCTTC

d_gene: NA
abundance: NA
v_gene: TRBV10-3
j_gene: TRBJ2-7
CDR3aa: CAISDQVYEQYF
CDR3nt: TGTGCCATCAGTGATCAGGTCTACGAGCAGTACTTC

d_gene: TRBD1
abundance: NA
v_gene: TRBV6-5
j_gene: TRBJ2-1
CDR3aa: CASHTGGFGWQFF
CDR3nt: TGTGCCAGCCATACAGGGGGTTTTGGATGGCAGTTCTTC

d_gene: TRBD2
abundance: NA
v_gene: TRBV4-1
j_gene: TRBJ2-2
CDR3aa: CASSPRGGLAGGRNTGELFF
CDR3nt: TGCGCCAGCAGCCCTAGGGGGGGACTAGCGGGAGGAAGGAACACCGGGGAGCTGTTTTTT

d_gene: TRBD2
abundance: NA
v_gene: TRBV5-4
j_gene: TRBJ2-1
CDR3aa: CASSFEGQGGRGHNEQFF
CDR3nt: TGTGCCAGCAGCTTTGAGGGGCAAGGCGGGAGGGGACACAATGAGCAGTTCTTC

d_gene: TRBD2
abundance: NA
v_gene: TRBV7-3
j_gene: TRBJ2-6
CDR3aa: CASSLTGRGGSSGANVLTF
CDR3nt: TGTGCCAGCAGCTTAACGGGACGGGGAGGGTCCTCTGGGGCCAACGTCCTGACTTTC

d_gene: TRBD2
abundance: NA
v_gene: TRBV9
j_gene: TRBJ2-7
CDR3aa: CASSPGGGAPYEQYF
CDR3nt: TGTGCCAGCAGCCCGGGCGGGGGGGCCCCCTACGAGCAGTACTTC

d_gene: TRBD1
abundance: NA
v_gene: TRBV7-8
j_gene: TRBJ1-1
CDR3aa: CASSYRTQGANEAFF
CDR3nt: TGTGCCAGCAGCTACAGAACACAGGGGGCTAATGAAGCTTTCTTT

d_gene: NA
abundance: NA
v_gene: TRBV25-1
j_gene: TRBJ2-1
CDR3aa: CASHRGRDNEQFF
CDR3nt: TGTGCCAGCCACCGAGGGCGCGATAATGAGCAGTTCTTC